These T cell receptor beta chains were read from a single sample in a study of post-analysis software for immune sequencing data. TCRdb analysed the PCR reads with MiXCR anew, one entry per CDR3 protein. The sample records around 500,000 distinct CDR3 sequences, 30% to 40% being singletons. Sequencing was performed on blood. The receptor source for this set is a girl aged 2-17 years with multiple sclerosis. Both conserved end residues are part of each CDR3. The order of the fields is J gene, D gene, V gene, clone size, CDR3 protein, CDR3 DNA. D genes are given only for firm matches. Not all rows give a size; the values are once, few, many and, for expanded clones, a class.

J: TRBJ1-2
D: TRBD1
V: TRBV5-5
size: NA
CDR3: CASSPARTGGDYGYTF
DNA: TGTGCCAGCAGCCCGGCCCGGACAGGGGGCGACTATGGCTACACCTTC

J: TRBJ2-3
D: NA
V: TRBV11-2
size: few
CDR3: CASSLNGIPEDTQYF
DNA: TGTGCCAGCAGCTTAAACGGGATACCGGAGGATACGCAGTATTTT

J: TRBJ1-2
D: TRBD1
V: TRBV2
size: NA
CDR3: CASKPGQEYGYTF
DNA: TGTGCCAGCAAACCGGGACAGGAGTATGGCTACACCTTC

J: TRBJ2-3
D: NA
V: TRBV5-4
size: NA
CDR3: CASSFERPPTDTQYF
DNA: TGTGCCAGCAGCTTTGAAAGGCCTCCCACAGATACGCAGTATTTT

J: TRBJ2-7
D: NA
V: TRBV5-1
size: few
CDR3: CASHDGSYEQYF
DNA: TGCGCCAGCCACGACGGGTCCTACGAGCAGTACTTC

J: TRBJ2-3
D: TRBD2
V: TRBV5-1
size: few
CDR3: CASSFIAGHGTDTQYF
DNA: TGCGCCAGCAGCTTCATAGCGGGGCATGGCACAGATACGCAGTATTTT

J: TRBJ1-2
D: NA
V: TRBV20-1
size: NA
CDR3: CSARHRDRANYGYTF
DNA: TGCAGTGCTAGGCACCGGGACCGAGCTAACTATGGCTACACCTTC

J: TRBJ2-3
D: NA
V: TRBV3-1
size: NA
CDR3: CASSQEEISAGIGTDTQYF
DNA: TGTGCCAGCAGCCAGGAGGAAATTAGCGCGGGGATTGGCACAGATACGCAGTATTTT

J: TRBJ2-7
D: NA
V: TRBV12-3/TRBV12-4
size: NA
CDR3: CASSFGGHYEQYF
DNA: TGTGCCAGCAGTTTCGGGGGGCATTACGAGCAGTACTTC

J: TRBJ2-7
D: TRBD1
V: TRBV7-3
size: NA
CDR3: CASSADRGYSYEQYF
DNA: TGTGCCAGCAGCGCAGACAGGGGGTACTCCTACGAGCAGTACTTC

J: TRBJ1-5
D: TRBD1
V: TRBV4-1
size: few
CDR3: CASSQMTGGQPQHF
DNA: TGCGCCAGCAGCCAGATGACAGGGGGTCAGCCCCAGCATTTT

J: TRBJ1-1
D: TRBD1
V: TRBV28
size: once
CDR3: CASTRQGGGNTEAFF
DNA: TGTGCCAGCACCCGACAGGGCGGAGGGAACACTGAAGCTTTCTTT

J: TRBJ1-2
D: NA
V: TRBV10-3
size: NA
CDR3: CAISGRTADYGYTF
DNA: TGTGCCATCAGTGGCCGGACGGCAGACTATGGCTACACCTTC

J: TRBJ2-5
D: TRBD2
V: TRBV7-2
size: NA
CDR3: CASSRKGLAGGKTETQYF
DNA: TGTGCCAGCAGCCGGAAGGGACTAGCGGGGGGGAAAACGGAGACCCAGTACTTC

J: TRBJ1-2
D: NA
V: TRBV7-9
size: NA
CDR3: CASSLPGASWNGYTF
DNA: TGTGCCAGCAGCCTCCCGGGGGCGAGTTGGAATGGCTACACCTTC

J: TRBJ1-2
D: NA
V: TRBV5-6
size: NA
CDR3: CASSLAGRGDYGYTF
DNA: TGTGCCAGCAGCTTGGCCGGCAGGGGAGACTATGGCTACACCTTC

J: TRBJ2-1
D: NA
V: TRBV15
size: NA
CDR3: CATSRAGVSYNEQFF
DNA: TGTGCCACCAGCAGAGCAGGGGTCTCCTACAATGAGCAGTTCTTC

J: TRBJ2-7
D: NA
V: TRBV25-1
size: NA
CDR3: CASSSLQDTSYEQYF
DNA: TGTGCCAGCAGCTCACTTCAGGACACTTCCTACGAGCAGTACTTC

J: TRBJ2-3
D: TRBD2
V: TRBV20-1
size: few
CDR3: CSARSSGAYDTQYF
DNA: TGCAGTGCTAGGTCTAGCGGGGCGTATGATACGCAGTATTTT

J: TRBJ2-3
D: TRBD2
V: TRBV7-9
size: NA
CDR3: CTSSPDVAGVTDTQYF
DNA: TGTACCAGCAGCCCCGACGTTGCGGGGGTCACAGATACGCAGTATTTT